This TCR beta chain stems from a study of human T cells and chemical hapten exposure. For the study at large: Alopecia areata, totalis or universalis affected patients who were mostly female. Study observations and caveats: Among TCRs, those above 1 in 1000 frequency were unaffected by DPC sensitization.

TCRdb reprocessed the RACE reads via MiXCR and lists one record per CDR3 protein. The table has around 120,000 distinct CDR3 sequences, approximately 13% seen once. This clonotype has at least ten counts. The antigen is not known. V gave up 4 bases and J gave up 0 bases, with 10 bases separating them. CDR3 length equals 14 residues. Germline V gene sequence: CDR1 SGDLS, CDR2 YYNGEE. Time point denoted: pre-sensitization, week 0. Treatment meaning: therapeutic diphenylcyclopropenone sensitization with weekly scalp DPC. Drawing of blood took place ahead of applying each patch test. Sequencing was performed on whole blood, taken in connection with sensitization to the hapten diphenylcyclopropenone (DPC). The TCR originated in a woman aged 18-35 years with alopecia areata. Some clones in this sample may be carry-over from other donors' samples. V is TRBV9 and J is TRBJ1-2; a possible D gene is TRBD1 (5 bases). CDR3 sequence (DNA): TGTGCCAGCAGCTGGGACTCCTCTAACTATGGCTACACCTTC. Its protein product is CASSWDSSNYGYTF.